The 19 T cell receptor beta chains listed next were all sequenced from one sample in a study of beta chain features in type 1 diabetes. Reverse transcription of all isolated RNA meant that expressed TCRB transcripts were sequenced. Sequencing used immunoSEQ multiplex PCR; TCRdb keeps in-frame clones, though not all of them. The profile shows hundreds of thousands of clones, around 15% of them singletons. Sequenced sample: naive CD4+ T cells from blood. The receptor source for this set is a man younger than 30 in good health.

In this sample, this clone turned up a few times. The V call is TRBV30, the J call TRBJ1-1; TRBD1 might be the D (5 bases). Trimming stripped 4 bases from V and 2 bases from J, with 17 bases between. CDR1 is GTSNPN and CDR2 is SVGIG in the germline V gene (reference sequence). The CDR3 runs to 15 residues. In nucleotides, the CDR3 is TGTGCCTGGATGGCGCGACAGAACCTCAACACTGAAGCTTTCTTT. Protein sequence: CAWMARQNLNTEAFF.

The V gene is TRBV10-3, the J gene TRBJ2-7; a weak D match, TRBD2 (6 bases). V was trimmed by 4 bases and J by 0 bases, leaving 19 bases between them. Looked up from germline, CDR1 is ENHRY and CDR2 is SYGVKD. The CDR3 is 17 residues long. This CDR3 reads CAISGSSLRGSSYEQYF. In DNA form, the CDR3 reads TGTGCCATCAGTGGGTCGTCGCTTCGGGGGAGCTCCTACGAGCAGTACTTC.

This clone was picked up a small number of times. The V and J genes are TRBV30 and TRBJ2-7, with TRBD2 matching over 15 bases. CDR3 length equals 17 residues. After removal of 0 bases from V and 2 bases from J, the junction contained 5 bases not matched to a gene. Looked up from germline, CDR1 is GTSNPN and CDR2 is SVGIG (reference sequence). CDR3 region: CAWSVSRTSGGAYEQYF. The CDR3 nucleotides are TGTGCCTGGAGTGTGTCCCGGACTAGCGGGGGGGCCTACGAGCAGTACTTC.

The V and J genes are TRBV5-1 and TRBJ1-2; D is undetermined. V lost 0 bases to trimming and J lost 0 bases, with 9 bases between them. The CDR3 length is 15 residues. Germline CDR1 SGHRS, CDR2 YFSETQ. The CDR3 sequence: CASSLGAVSNYGYTF. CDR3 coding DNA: TGCGCCAGCAGCTTGGGAGCAGTTTCTAACTATGGCTACACCTTC.

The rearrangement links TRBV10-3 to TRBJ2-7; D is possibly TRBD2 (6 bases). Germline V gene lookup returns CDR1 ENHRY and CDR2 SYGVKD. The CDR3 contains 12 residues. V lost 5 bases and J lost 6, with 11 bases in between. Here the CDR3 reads CAISRGGVEQYF. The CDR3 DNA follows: TGTGCCATCAGTCGAGGAGGGGTCGAGCAGTACTTC.

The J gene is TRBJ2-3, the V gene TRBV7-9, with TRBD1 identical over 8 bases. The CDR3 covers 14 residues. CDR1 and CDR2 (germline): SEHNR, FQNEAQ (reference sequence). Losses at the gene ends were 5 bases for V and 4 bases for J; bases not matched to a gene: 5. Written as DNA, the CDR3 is TGTGCCAGCAGCCCAGCGACAGGGGCAGATACGCAGTATTTT. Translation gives CASSPATGADTQYF.

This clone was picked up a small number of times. The CDR3 is CASSVGGNTGELFF. DNA for the CDR3: TGCGCCAGCAGTGTCGGGGGGAACACCGGGGAGCTGTTTTTT. The chain couples TRBV4-1 to TRBJ2-2, with a possible D match to TRBD2 (6 bases). V was clipped by 6 bases and J by 1 base, with 9 bases between them. Germline V gene lookup returns CDR1 MGHRA and CDR2 YSYEKL. This CDR3 comprises 14 residues.

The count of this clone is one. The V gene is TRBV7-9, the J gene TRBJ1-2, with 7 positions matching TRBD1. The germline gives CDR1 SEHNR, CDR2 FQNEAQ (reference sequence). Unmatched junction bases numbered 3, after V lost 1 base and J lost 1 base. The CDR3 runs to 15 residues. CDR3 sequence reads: CASSLGTGFNYGYTF. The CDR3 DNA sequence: TGTGCCAGCAGCTTAGGGACAGGATTTAACTATGGCTACACCTTC.

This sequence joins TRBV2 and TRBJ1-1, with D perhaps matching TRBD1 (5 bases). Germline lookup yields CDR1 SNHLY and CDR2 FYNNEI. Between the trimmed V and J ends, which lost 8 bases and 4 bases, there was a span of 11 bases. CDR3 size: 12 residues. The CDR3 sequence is CASGDWRTEAFF. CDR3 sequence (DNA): TGTGCCAGCGGGGACTGGCGCACTGAAGCTTTCTTT.

CDR3 nucleotides: TGTGCCAGCAGCCGGGGACAGGGGAGTTCCGAGCAGTACTTC. Amino acids: CASSRGQGSSEQYF. V gene TRBV9 combines with J gene TRBJ2-7, with TRBD1 identical over 10 bases. J lost 6 bases, V lost 4 bases, and 7 bases had no gene match. This CDR3 region has 14 residues. Germline V gene sequence: CDR1 SGDLS, CDR2 YYNGEE. The full variable domain, completed using reference TRBV9 and TRBJ2-7, is DSGVTQTPKHLITATGQRVTLRCSPRSGDLSVYWYQQSLDQGLQFLIQYYNGEERAKGNILERFSAQQFPDLHSELNLSSLELGDSALYFCASSRGQGSSEQYFGPGTRLTVT.

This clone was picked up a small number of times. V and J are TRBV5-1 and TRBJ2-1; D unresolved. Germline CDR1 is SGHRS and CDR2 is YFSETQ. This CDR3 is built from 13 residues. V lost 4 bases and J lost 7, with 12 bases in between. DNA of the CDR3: TGCGCCAGCAGCGCCGGACCCTCTAATGAGCAGTTCTTC. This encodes CASSAGPSNEQFF.

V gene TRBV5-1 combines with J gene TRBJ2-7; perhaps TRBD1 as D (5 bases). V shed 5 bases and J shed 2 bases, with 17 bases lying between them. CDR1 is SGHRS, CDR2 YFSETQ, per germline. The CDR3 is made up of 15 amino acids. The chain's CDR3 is CASRLGSRATYEQYF. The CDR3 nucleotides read TGCGCCAGCAGGCTGGGTTCCAGGGCCACCTACGAGCAGTACTTC.

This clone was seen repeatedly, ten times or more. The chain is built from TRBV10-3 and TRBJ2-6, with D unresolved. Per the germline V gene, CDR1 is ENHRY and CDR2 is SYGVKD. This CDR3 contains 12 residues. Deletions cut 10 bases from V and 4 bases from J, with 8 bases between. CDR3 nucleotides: TGTGCCACCGCCGACGGGGCCAACGTCCTGACTTTC. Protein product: CATADGANVLTF.

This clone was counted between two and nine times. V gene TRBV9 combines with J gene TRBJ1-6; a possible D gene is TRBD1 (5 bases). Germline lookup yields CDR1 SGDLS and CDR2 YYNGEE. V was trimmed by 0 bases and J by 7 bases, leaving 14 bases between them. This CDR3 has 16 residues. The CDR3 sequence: CASSVGPRRGNSPLHF. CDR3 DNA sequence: TGTGCCAGCAGCGTAGGCCCCCGGCGGGGCAATTCACCCCTCCACTTT.

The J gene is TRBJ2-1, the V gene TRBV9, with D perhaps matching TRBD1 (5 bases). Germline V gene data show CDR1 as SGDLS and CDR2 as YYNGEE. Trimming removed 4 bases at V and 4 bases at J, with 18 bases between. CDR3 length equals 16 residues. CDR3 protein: CASSPHLSRAYNEQFF. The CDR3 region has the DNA TGTGCCAGCAGCCCCCACCTGAGCAGGGCGTACAATGAGCAGTTCTTC. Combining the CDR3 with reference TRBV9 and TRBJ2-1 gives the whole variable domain DSGVTQTPKHLITATGQRVTLRCSPRSGDLSVYWYQQSLDQGLQFLIQYYNGEERAKGNILERFSAQQFPDLHSELNLSSLELGDSALYFCASSPHLSRAYNEQFFGPGTRLTVL.

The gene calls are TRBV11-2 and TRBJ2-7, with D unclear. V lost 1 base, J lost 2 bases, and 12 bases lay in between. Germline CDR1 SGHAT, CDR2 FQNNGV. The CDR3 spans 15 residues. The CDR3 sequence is CASSLASTAAYEQYF. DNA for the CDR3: TGTGCCAGCAGCTTAGCCTCAACGGCGGCCTACGAGCAGTACTTC.

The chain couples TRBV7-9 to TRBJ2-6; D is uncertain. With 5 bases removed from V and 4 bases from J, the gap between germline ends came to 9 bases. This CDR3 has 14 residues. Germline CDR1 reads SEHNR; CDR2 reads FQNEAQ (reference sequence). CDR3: CASSPPPGANVLTF. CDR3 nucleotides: TGTGCCAGCAGCCCCCCGCCCGGGGCCAACGTCCTGACTTTC.

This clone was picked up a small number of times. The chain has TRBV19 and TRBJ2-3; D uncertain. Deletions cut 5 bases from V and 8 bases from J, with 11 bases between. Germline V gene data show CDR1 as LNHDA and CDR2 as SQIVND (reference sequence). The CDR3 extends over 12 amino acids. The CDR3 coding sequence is TGTGCCAGTAGTCCCTCCCCCGTTACGCAGTATTTT. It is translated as CASSPSPVTQYF.

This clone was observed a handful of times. This chain's CDR3 is CASKTVKQQTQYF. The CDR3 DNA follows: TGTGCCAGTAAGACAGTAAAGCAGCAGACCCAGTACTTC. This chain connects TRBV2 to TRBJ2-5; possibly TRBD1 for D (5 bases). The CDR3 contains 13 residues. The V and J ends lost 9 bases and 6 bases respectively, with 17 bases between them. Per germline, CDR1 SNHLY and CDR2 FYNNEI.